In its sample, the clone carrying this T cell receptor beta chain was seen a few times. Its antigen is not identified. This CDR3 contains 15 residues. Germline assignment: CDR1 SNHLY and CDR2 FYNNEI. V lost 6 bases, J lost 2 bases, and 10 bases stayed unmatched. PCR involved 60 Vbeta and 13 Jbeta primers. The method was immunoSEQ multiplex PCR; TCRdb's version includes in-frame clones alone and lacks a portion of them. The sample holds some 150,000 clones, 77% seen once. The sample comes from a study of cytomegalovirus exposure and HLA in healthy donors. Study findings and constraints: Researchers counted about 150 TCR beta chains as cytomegalovirus-associated. Relative to the approximately 670-donor mean, N-insertions were reportedly fewer in an Asian-associated ancestry cluster in a later analysis. In a later analysis, common viral pathogens appeared linked to several of the most significant clusters. Exclusion applied to some V segments, including TRBV6-2 and TRBV6-3, as they were indistinguishable.

Sequencing was carried out using PBMCs. This chain links TRBV2 with TRBJ2-7; 7 bases match TRBD1. The sequence was obtained from a woman aged 25 to 39 in good health and CMV-seronegative. The CDR3 region is CASRDIRDSTYEQYF. The CDR3, as DNA: TGTGCCAGCAGAGACATCCGGGACAGCACCTACGAGCAGTACTTC.